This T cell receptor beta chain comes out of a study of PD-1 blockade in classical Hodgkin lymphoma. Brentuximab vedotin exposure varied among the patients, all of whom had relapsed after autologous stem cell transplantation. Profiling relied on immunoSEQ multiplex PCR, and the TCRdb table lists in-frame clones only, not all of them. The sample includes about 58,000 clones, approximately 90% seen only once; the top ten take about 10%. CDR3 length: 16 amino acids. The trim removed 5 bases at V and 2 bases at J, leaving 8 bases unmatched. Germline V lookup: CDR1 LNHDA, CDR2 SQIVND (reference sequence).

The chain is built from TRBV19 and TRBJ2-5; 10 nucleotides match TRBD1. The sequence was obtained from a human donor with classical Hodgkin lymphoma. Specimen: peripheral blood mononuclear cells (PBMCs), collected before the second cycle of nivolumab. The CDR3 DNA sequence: TGTGCCAGTAGTTTCGGGACAGGGGCCGCACAAGAGACCCAGTACTTC. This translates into CASSFGTGAAQETQYF.